This is a list of T cell receptor beta chains from one sample in a study of cytomegalovirus exposure and HLA in healthy donors. Repertoires were generated with immunoSEQ multiplex PCR, while TCRdb's copy carries only in-frame clones and drops some. Altogether 100,000 to 150,000 clones are present, roughly 73% being singletons, with the ten largest covering 1.1%. Sequencing input: PBMCs. These receptors all stem from a male donor in good health and CMV-seronegative. Each CDR3 is given with its conserved first and last residue. The order of the fields is clone size, J gene, V gene, D gene, CDR3 protein, CDR3 DNA. The D gene is left open where the match is weak. Not all rows give a size; the values are once, few, many and, for expanded clones, a class.

>-|TRBJ1-3|TRBV4-1|-
CASSQDAGSSGNTIYF
TGCGCCAGCAGCCAAGATGCCGGGAGCTCTGGAAACACCATATATTTT
>-|TRBJ1-4|TRBV5-1|-
CASSPPGEKLFF
TGCGCCAGCAGCCCCCCAGGTGAAAAACTGTTTTTT
>-|TRBJ2-3|TRBV12-5|TRBD2
CASGLDLAVSTDTQYF
TGTGCTAGTGGTTTGGACCTAGCGGTTAGCACAGATACGCAGTATTTT
>-|TRBJ2-2|TRBV9|TRBD1
CASSPRTGGFTGELFF
TGTGCCAGCAGCCCCCGGACAGGGGGCTTCACGGGGGAGCTGTTTTTT
>-|TRBJ1-2|TRBV5-5|TRBD1
CASSSPGQGAHYGYTF
TGTGCCAGCAGCTCACCGGGACAGGGGGCCCACTATGGCTACACCTTC
>-|TRBJ1-2|TRBV19|-
CASSIGVSYGYTF
TGTGCCAGTAGTATAGGTGTCAGCTATGGCTACACCTTC
>-|TRBJ1-3|TRBV5-1|TRBD1
CASSVTGGSSGNTIYF
TGCGCCAGCAGCGTGACAGGGGGCAGCTCTGGAAACACCATATATTTT
>-|TRBJ1-1|TRBV5-1|-
CASSYPGQNTEAFF
TGCGCCAGCAGCTACCCGGGACAGAACACTGAAGCTTTCTTT
>once|TRBJ2-2|TRBV4-2|TRBD2
CASSQDVLAGNTGELFF
TGTGCCAGCAGCCAAGATGTACTAGCGGGGAACACCGGGGAGCTGTTTTTT
>-|TRBJ2-7|TRBV4-3|-
CASSQDGGTSLHEQYF
TGCGCCAGCAGCCAAGATGGGGGCACCTCTCTCCACGAGCAGTACTTC
>-|TRBJ2-2|TRBV6-6|-
CASTYHSTGELFF
TGTGCCAGCACTTATCATTCCACCGGGGAGCTGTTTTTT
>-|TRBJ2-3|TRBV5-4|TRBD2
CASSSQSISGGTDTQYF
TGTGCCAGCAGCTCCCAATCAATCAGCGGGGGCACAGATACGCAGTATTTT
>few|TRBJ2-7|TRBV7-2|-
CASSPGTGYEQYF
TGTGCCAGCAGCCCAGGGACTGGCTACGAGCAGTACTTC
>-|TRBJ1-3|TRBV5-1|-
CASSLLGASGNTIYF
TGCGCCAGCAGCTTGCTGGGGGCGTCTGGAAACACCATATATTTT
>-|TRBJ1-1|TRBV27|TRBD1
CASSLNRGENTEAFF
TGTGCCAGCAGTTTAAACAGGGGGGAGAACACTGAAGCTTTCTTT
>-|TRBJ1-2|TRBV6-6|TRBD1
CASSGGQGNYGYTF
TGTGCCAGCAGTGGAGGACAGGGGAACTATGGCTACACCTTC
>-|TRBJ1-5|TRBV19|TRBD1
CASSIVKTGMQPQHF
TGTGCCAGTAGTATAGTTAAGACAGGGATGCAGCCCCAGCATTTT
>-|TRBJ2-5|TRBV5-4|TRBD2
CASSLGTNQETQYF
TGTGCCAGCAGCTTAGGGACTAACCAAGAGACCCAGTACTTC
>once|TRBJ1-6|TRBV4-2|TRBD1
CASSLSGTGARNSPLHF
TGTGCCAGCAGCCTGTCCGGGACAGGGGCCCGAAATTCACCCCTCCACTTT
>-|TRBJ1-2|TRBV9|-
CASSVEQGGTNYGYTF
TGTGCCAGCAGCGTAGAACAGGGAGGGACTAACTATGGCTACACCTTC
>-|TRBJ1-1|TRBV19|-
CASSIVDSTEAFF
TGTGCCAGTAGTATAGTGGACAGCACTGAAGCTTTCTTT
>-|TRBJ1-1|TRBV18|-
CASSSRQNTEAFF
TGTGCCAGCTCATCCCGACAGAACACTGAAGCTTTCTTT
>once|TRBJ2-5|TRBV5-6|-
CASSLRGEETQYF
TGTGCCAGCAGCTTGAGGGGTGAGGAGACCCAGTACTTC
>-|TRBJ2-1|TRBV7-2|-
CASSLELRPSHEQFF
TGTGCCAGCAGCCTTGAACTACGACCTAGCCATGAGCAGTTCTTC
>-|TRBJ2-5|TRBV7-8|TRBD2
CASSLAWGTSGGYQETQYF
TGTGCCAGCAGCTTAGCGTGGGGTACTAGCGGGGGGTACCAAGAGACCCAGTACTTC
>-|TRBJ1-6|TRBV7-6|-
CASSLGLDNSPLHF
TGTGCCAGCAGCTTAGGGCTTGATAATTCACCCCTCCACTTT
>-|TRBJ2-7|TRBV5-1|-
CASGLSGSYEQYF
TGCGCCAGCGGACTCAGCGGTTCCTACGAGCAGTACTTC
>few|TRBJ1-5|TRBV19|-
CATGEGNQPQHF
TGTGCCACCGGGGAGGGAAATCAGCCCCAGCATTTT
>-|TRBJ2-7|TRBV11-2|-
CASSPLRVTDEQYF
TGTGCCAGCAGCCCCCTTCGGGTAACCGACGAGCAGTACTTC
>many|TRBJ1-1|TRBV6-6|TRBD1
CASSLRQGNTEAFF
TGTGCCAGCAGCCTCCGACAGGGGAACACTGAAGCTTTCTTT
>-|TRBJ2-3|TRBV5-4|-
CASSLYSSSTDTQYF
TGTGCCAGCAGCTTGTACAGCTCTAGCACAGATACGCAGTATTTT
>-|TRBJ2-1|TRBV27|-
CASSLRSGVYNEQFF
TGTGCCAGCAGTTTACGGTCGGGGGTCTACAATGAGCAGTTCTTC
>-|TRBJ1-4|TRBV5-1|-
CASSRTEETNEKLFF
TGCGCCAGCAGCAGGACAGAGGAAACTAATGAAAAACTGTTTTTT
>-|TRBJ1-1|TRBV6-1|-
CASSIQGTEAFF
TGTGCCAGCAGTATTCAGGGCACTGAAGCTTTCTTT
>-|TRBJ2-4|TRBV6-5|-
CASSYSRVQNIQYF
TGTGCCAGCAGTTACTCGAGGGTCCAAAACATTCAGTACTTC